In this sample, the clone carrying this TCR beta chain turned up many times. The assay used deep level. Clones were sequenced by immunoSEQ multiplex PCR, and TCRdb holds only the in-frame ones, with some missing. The repertoire holds about 460,000 clones, with around 77% as singletons. The data derive from a study of shared clonotypes between healthy human individuals. This CDR3 contains 15 residues. Germline V lookup: CDR1 SGHRS, CDR2 YFSETQ. V lost 4 bases to trimming and J lost 4 bases, with 17 bases between them. Everyone who donated was a Caucasian adult who lived in Nashville, Tennessee. Each unsorted sample relied on 90 million or so PBMCs as its source of genomic DNA.

The sequencing sample was made of PBMCs. The clonotype was recovered from a woman in her thirties or forties in good health. Some clones in this sample may be carry-over from other donors' samples. The chain combines TRBV5-1 with TRBJ1-2; D possibly corresponds to TRBD1 (6 bases). DNA for the CDR3: TGCGCCAGCAGCGATTTTGGGGGGCAGAGCTATGGCTACACCTTC. It is translated as CASSDFGGQSYGYTF.